This passage covers 16 T cell receptor beta chains from one sample sequenced in a study of cytomegalovirus exposure and HLA in healthy donors. Researchers ran the PCR with 60 Vbeta and 13 Jbeta primers. Data came from immunoSEQ multiplex PCR; TCRdb stores just in-frame clones and leaves some out. Here the sample spans about 250,000 clones, under 80% being singletons. The sequencing input was PBMCs. These receptors originate from a female donor in good health and CMV-seronegative.

This chain connects TRBV2 to TRBJ2-7; D is undetermined. The V and J ends lost 7 bases and 3 bases respectively, with 10 bases between them. CDR1 and CDR2 from the germline V gene are SNHLY and FYNNEI. The CDR3 length is 12 residues. In DNA, the CDR3 is TGTGCCAGCACAAACGGTATCTACGAGCAGTACTTC. Protein product: CASTNGIYEQYF.

V usage is TRBV14 and J usage is TRBJ2-1, with 13 bases lining up with TRBD2. The CDR3 covers 15 residues. Per germline, CDR1 SGHDN and CDR2 FVKESK. J gave up 8 bases and V 4 bases, and 5 bases lay outside the gene matches. CDR3 coding DNA: TGTGCCAGCAGCCCTGGACTAGCGGGAGACGATGAGCAGTTCTTC. It is translated as CASSPGLAGDDEQFF.

The chain links TRBV7-2 to TRBJ1-6, with 11 nucleotides matching TRBD1. The CDR3 sequence is 17 residues long. V was pared by 6 bases and J by 2 bases, with 6 bases of the junction left unmatched. The germline gives CDR1 SGHTA, CDR2 FQGNSA. The CDR3 DNA reads TGTGCCAGCAGGGGACAGGGGGACGGTGCCTATAATTCACCCCTCCACTTT. Amino acid sequence: CASRGQGDGAYNSPLHF.

V usage is TRBV6-5 and J usage is TRBJ1-1; a weak D match, TRBD1 (6 bases). The ends were cut back, 5 bases at V and 3 bases at J, with 16 bases in the middle. Per the germline V gene, CDR1 is MNHEY and CDR2 is SVGAGI. The CDR3 is 15 amino acids. The CDR3 loop is CASSKSGGLYTEAFF. For the CDR3, the DNA is TGTGCCAGCAGTAAAAGCGGGGGGCTGTACACTGAAGCTTTCTTT.

For this clone: At one end, the junction sequence differs from germline, possibly due to a read error. Other DNA sequences of this sample code for an identical CDR3. CDR3 sequence reads: CIVERILDTEAFF. As DNA, the CDR3 is TGCATCGTTGAGAGGATATTGGATACTGAAGCTTTCTTT. The chain has TRBV29-1 and TRBJ1-1; D not resolved. This CDR3 spans 13 amino acids. Germline values: CDR1 SQVTM, CDR2 ANQGSEA.

V usage is TRBV18 and J usage is TRBJ1-5; 7 bases match TRBD1. V was clipped by 0 bases and J by 4 bases; unmatched bases: 9. The CDR3 extends over 17 amino acids. Germline-derived CDR1 and CDR2 are KGHSH and LQKENI. As DNA, the CDR3 is TGTGCCAGCTCACCACCTCAGGGGGAAATAGGGAATCAGCCCCAGCATTTT. This gives the protein CASSPPQGEIGNQPQHF. The full variable domain, its missing parts supplied by reference TRBV18 and TRBJ1-5, is NAGVMQNPRHLVRRRGQEARLRCSPMKGHSHVYWYRQLPEEGLKFMVYLQKENIIDESGMPKERFSAEFPKEGPSILRIQQVVRGDSAAYFCASSPPQGEIGNQPQHFGDGTRLSIL.

The chain employs TRBV30 and TRBJ2-7, with TRBD2 matching over 9 bases. V lost 0 bases and J lost 4; bases outside the gene matches: 7. The CDR3 sequence is 15 residues long. CDR1 is GTSNPN, CDR2 SVGIG, per germline (reference sequence). Here the CDR3 DNA reads TGTGCCTGGAGTGTAAGGGGACTAGCTTCGTACGAGCAGTACTTC. Translated: CAWSVRGLASYEQYF.

This chain links TRBV6-1 with TRBJ2-7, with 10 nucleotides matching TRBD2. This CDR3 is built from 15 residues. From germline, CDR1 is MNHNS and CDR2 SASEGT. V was pared by 3 bases and J by 3 bases, with 5 bases of the junction left unmatched. The CDR3 nucleotides are TGTGCCAGCAGTGAGACTAGCGGGTACGTCTACGAGCAGTACTTC. The encoded protein is CASSETSGYVYEQYF.

This clone was seen just once. The chain carries TRBV9 and TRBJ2-4; 7 bases agree with TRBD2. CDR1 and CDR2 from the germline V gene are SGDLS and YYNGEE. V shed 1 base and J 6 bases; nucleotides not matched to a gene: 4. The CDR3 contains 14 residues. The CDR3 bases are TGTGCCAGCAGCGTATTGTCTAGCGGAAACATTCAGTACTTC. This translates into CASSVLSSGNIQYF.

This clone has just one count. The V call is TRBV7-6, the J call TRBJ1-5; 9 bases map to TRBD1. Germline-derived CDR1 and CDR2 are SGHVS and FNYEAQ. The CDR3 is 14 residues long. The ends lost 6 bases at V and 4 bases at J; junction bases unmatched: 4. The CDR3 loop reads CASSKTGGNQPQHF. In DNA form, the CDR3 reads TGTGCCAGCAGTAAGACAGGGGGGAATCAGCCCCAGCATTTT.

This chain joins TRBV18 and TRBJ1-5; no reliable D call. Trimming took off 3 bases at V and 3 bases at J, with 9 bases between the two ends. The CDR3 totals 14 residues. Germline values: CDR1 KGHSH, CDR2 LQKENI. CDR3 amino acids: CASSPEGNNQPQHF. The CDR3 region has the DNA TGTGCCAGCTCACCGGAGGGAAACAATCAGCCCCAGCATTTT.

This chain uses TRBV29-1 with TRBJ1-1; no clear D. Between the trimmed V and J ends, which lost 6 bases and 2 bases, there was a span of 10 bases. The CDR3 totals 12 residues. Germline CDR1 SQVTM, CDR2 ANQGSEA. This CDR3 is CSVNQANTEAFF. DNA of the CDR3: TGCAGCGTCAATCAGGCAAACACTGAAGCTTTCTTT.

This clone has just a few counts. The chain joins TRBV28 to TRBJ2-7; 7 bases are shared with TRBD1. J lost 7 bases, V lost 5 bases, and 17 bases had no gene match. The CDR3 contains 16 residues. Germline loops: CDR1 MDHEN, CDR2 SYDVKM. Here the CDR3 reads CASSTAGQAWSGEQYF. CDR3 DNA sequence: TGTGCCAGCAGTACAGCCGGACAGGCTTGGTCGGGGGAGCAGTACTTC.

The chain uses TRBV18 and TRBJ1-1; a possible D gene is TRBD1 (5 bases). V was clipped by 5 bases and J by 0 bases, with 16 bases between them. Germline V lookup: CDR1 KGHSH, CDR2 LQKENI. CDR3 size: 16 residues. CDR3 nucleotide sequence: TGTGCCAGCTCAGCTTCATCAGGGTTATTGAACACTGAAGCTTTCTTT. Translated: CASSASSGLLNTEAFF.

V and J are TRBV5-4 and TRBJ1-2; perhaps TRBD1 as D (6 bases). Germline values: CDR1 SGHNT, CDR2 YYREEE (reference sequence). The length of the CDR3 is 13 residues. V lost 4 bases to trimming and J lost 7 bases, with 14 bases between them. CDR3 coding DNA: TGTGCCAGCAGCCAAGGGGGGGCCGGTGGCTACACCTTC. Protein: CASSQGGAGGYTF.

The V and J genes are TRBV10-3 and TRBJ2-7, with TRBD2 identical over 10 bases. CDR1 and CDR2 from the germline V gene are ENHRY and SYGVKD. V lost 6 bases to trimming and J lost 3 bases; unmatched junction nucleotides: 2. The CDR3 sequence is 13 residues long. The CDR3 sequence is CAIRGTSDYEQYF. For the CDR3, the DNA is TGTGCCATCAGAGGGACTAGCGACTACGAGCAGTACTTC.